Described below is a single T cell receptor beta chain sequence and its context. Its antigen is as yet unknown. The sample belongs to a study of T cells after posttransplantation cyclophosphamide. The ends lost 0 bases at V and 5 bases at J; junction bases unmatched: 11. Germline CDR1 SGHTA, CDR2 FQGNSA. The CDR3 is made up of 17 amino acids. General study findings and limits: Donor CD8+ memory clones often dominated recipient blood repertoires at later times. TRB overlap between skin or GI tissue T cells and blood was limited.

Treatment was busulfan-fludarabine conditioning, a marrow graft, and cyclophosphamide on days +3 and +4. Measured with immunoSEQ multiplex PCR; TCRdb has only the in-frame clones, and not every one. The sample includes about 15,000 clones, roughly 93% of them seen just once. Specimen: CD4+ T cells sorted from blood, collected after allogeneic stem cell transplant with posttransplant cyclophosphamide. The TCR originated in a male patient aged 60 to 75 who received an allogeneic stem cell transplant from a related donor and was CMV-positive. Some T cells may have originated in the graft donor. The V and J genes are TRBV7-2 and TRBJ2-7; 9 positions agree with TRBD2. As DNA, the CDR3 is TGTGCCAGCAGCTTAGCGGGAGGTGGCGGGGGGGCAAACGAGCAGTACTTC. This sequence encodes CASSLAGGGGGANEQYF.